This T cell receptor beta chain was captured by sequencing in a study of shared clonotypes between healthy human individuals. General observations from the study: Few donors limited the genetic and exposure-history diversity represented.

With regard to this clone: What it binds is unknown. In the same sample, other DNA sequences code for this CDR3.

CDR1 is MNHEY and CDR2 is SVGAGI in the germline V gene. The CDR3 sequence is 11 residues long. Trimming took 6 bases from V and 4 from J, leaving 7 bases between them. The authors split each subset's genomic DNA evenly across several immunoSEQ plates. TCRdb keeps only in-frame clones here, not all; method: immunoSEQ multiplex PCR. The sample includes over 1.5 million clones, under 99% of them seen just once. This sequence joins TRBV6-5 and TRBJ2-7; tentatively, D is TRBD1 (6 bases). Material for sequencing was naive CD4+ T cells sorted from blood. Subset defined: CD45RA+ positively selected. The TCR originated in a young man in good health. The CDR3 sequence is CASSRGYEQYF. The CDR3 nucleotides read TGTGCCAGCAGCAGGGGATACGAGCAGTACTTC.